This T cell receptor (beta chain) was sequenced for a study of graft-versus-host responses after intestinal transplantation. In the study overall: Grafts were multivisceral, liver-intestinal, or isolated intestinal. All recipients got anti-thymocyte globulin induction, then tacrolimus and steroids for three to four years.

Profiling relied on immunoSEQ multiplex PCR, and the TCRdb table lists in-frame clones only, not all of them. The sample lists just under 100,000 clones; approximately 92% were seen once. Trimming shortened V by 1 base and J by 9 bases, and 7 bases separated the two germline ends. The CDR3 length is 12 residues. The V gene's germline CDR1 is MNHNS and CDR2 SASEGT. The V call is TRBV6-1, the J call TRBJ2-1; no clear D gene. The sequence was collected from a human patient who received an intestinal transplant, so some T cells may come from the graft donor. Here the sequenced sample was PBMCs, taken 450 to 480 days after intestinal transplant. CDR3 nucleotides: TGTGCCAGCAGTGAAGGTTTTGGTGAGCAGTTCTTC. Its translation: CASSEGFGEQFF.